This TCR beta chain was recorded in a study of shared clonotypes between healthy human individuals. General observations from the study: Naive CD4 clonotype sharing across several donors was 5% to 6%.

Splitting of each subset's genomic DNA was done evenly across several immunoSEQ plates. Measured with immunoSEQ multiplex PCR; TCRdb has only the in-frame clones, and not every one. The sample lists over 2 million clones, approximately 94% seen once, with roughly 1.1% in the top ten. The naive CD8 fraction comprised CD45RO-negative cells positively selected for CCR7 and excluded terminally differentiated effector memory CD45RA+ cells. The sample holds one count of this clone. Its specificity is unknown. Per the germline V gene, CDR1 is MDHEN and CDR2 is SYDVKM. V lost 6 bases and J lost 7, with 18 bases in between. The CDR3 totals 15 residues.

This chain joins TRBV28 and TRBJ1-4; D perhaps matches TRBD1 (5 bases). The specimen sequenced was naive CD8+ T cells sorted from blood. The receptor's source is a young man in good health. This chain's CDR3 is CASSRTLVGGEKLFF. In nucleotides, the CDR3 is TGTGCCAGCAGCCGGACGTTGGTTGGGGGTGAAAAACTGTTTTTT.